The rows below give T cell receptor beta chains drawn from one sample of a study of CD8 T cells in ankylosing spondylitis. TCRdb reanalysed the 5' RACE reads using MiXCR and keeps one entry per CDR3 protein. The sample carries approximately 250,000 distinct CDR3 sequences, roughly 32% recorded once. The sequenced sample consisted of blood, either unsorted or a sorted T cell fraction (not recorded which). The receptor set was obtained from a male donor with ankylosing spondylitis or in good health (not recorded which). CDR3s include the opening cysteine and the closing phenylalanine or tryptophan. The order of the fields is J gene, V gene, CDR3 protein.

>TRBJ2-2|TRBV10-3
CAIRSGQDTGELFF
>TRBJ2-1|TRBV12-3/TRBV12-4
CASGVGSGQFF
>TRBJ2-2|TRBV7-9
CASSYRNTGELFF
>TRBJ2-3|TRBV30
CAWSFSSTDTQYF
>TRBJ2-3|TRBV10-1
CASSPLSGTDTQYF
>TRBJ2-5|TRBV20-1
CSATRTSETQYF
>TRBJ2-5|TRBV20-1
CSARAGTNQETQYF
>TRBJ2-5|TRBV5-6
CASSFLLEETQYF
>TRBJ1-1|TRBV7-6
CASSLGLGRVEAFF
>TRBJ2-7|TRBV18
CASSEDRYEQYF
>TRBJ1-1|TRBV28
CASKGQLNTEAFF
>TRBJ1-6|TRBV5-6
CASSLRRASPLHF
>TRBJ1-1|TRBV20-1
CSAQGGWEAFF
>TRBJ1-5|TRBV7-2
CASSLEQGFGNQPQHF
>TRBJ2-5|TRBV20-1
CSARDLRLAEETQYF
>TRBJ1-2|TRBV6-1
CASSGDPGDGYTF
>TRBJ2-7|TRBV5-1
CASSLAWGGGYEQYF
>TRBJ1-4|TRBV18
CASSPGTLIEKLFF
>TRBJ2-1|TRBV12-3/TRBV12-4
CASSLWGSVNEQFF
>TRBJ2-3|TRBV28
CASSWVDTDTQYF
>TRBJ2-7|TRBV20-1
CSAREGGPFSYEQYF
>TRBJ2-1|TRBV7-3
CASSPAFLAGDHSSYNEQFF
>TRBJ2-1|TRBV20-1
CSARTGTSGVDEQFF
>TRBJ1-1|TRBV12-3/TRBV12-4
CASSSPVVWAAFF